This T cell receptor (beta chain) is drawn from a study of metastatic and nonmetastatic thyroid tumors. The overall study: Repertoire comparisons spanned blood and tumor or nodule tissue from malignant and benign thyroid patients.

Patients had received no treatment of any kind before thyroid surgery. As to this clone: The antigen remains unidentified.

Study-level results: In both blood and tumor samples, TCR beta diversity was reported significantly higher for malignant than benign nodules.

Per the study methods: The study built a papillary thyroid cancer distant-metastasis classifier from CDR3 differences across clinicopathological groups. From the PCR reads, TCRdb re-called clones with MiXCR. The V and J calls were determined by TCRdb, not by the authors. The sample has about 5,000 clones, 25% to 30% seen once. Sequences were obtained from adjacent normal tissue. This clonotype originated in a female donor with papillary thyroid cancer or a benign thyroid nodule (not recorded which). Some clones in this sample may be carry-over from other donors' samples.

DNA for the CDR3: TGTGCCAGCAGCTTAGATCAACAGGCGATCTCCTATAATTCACCCCTCCACTTT. Its protein product is CASSLDQQAISYNSPLHF. The chain recombines TRBV11-2 with TRBJ1-6; D is possibly TRBD1 (5 bases). Between the trimmed V and J ends, which lost 0 bases and 0 bases, there was a span of 12 bases. The CDR3 runs to 18 residues. Germline CDR1 SGHAT, CDR2 FQNNGV.